This T cell receptor (beta chain) was identified in a study of T cells in localized non-small cell lung cancer. The study's findings and limits: Without multi-region sequencing, intratumor heterogeneity could not be excluded. Adjacent uninvolved lung had the highest clonality, suggesting focused antigen responses. Adjacent lung held a median around 60 of the top 100 tumor clones.

Regarding this clone: The antigen is undetermined.

Using immunoSEQ multiplex PCR, the repertoire was profiled, and TCRdb retains in-frame clones only, with some absent. The table has under 65,000 clones, about 80% seen once. This CDR3 region has 14 residues. Germline assignment: CDR1 SGHVS and CDR2 FNYEAQ. V gave up 5 bases and J gave up 5 bases; unmatched junction bases: 6. The TCR sequence derives from a female donor over 55 with stage II squamous cell lung carcinoma. The J gene is TRBJ1-1, the V gene TRBV7-6; 9 bases match TRBD1. This material consisted of peripheral blood, taken before any cancer treatment. This CDR3 reads CASSMGQGSTEAFF. As DNA, the CDR3 is TGTGCCAGCAGCATGGGACAGGGATCTACTGAAGCTTTCTTT.